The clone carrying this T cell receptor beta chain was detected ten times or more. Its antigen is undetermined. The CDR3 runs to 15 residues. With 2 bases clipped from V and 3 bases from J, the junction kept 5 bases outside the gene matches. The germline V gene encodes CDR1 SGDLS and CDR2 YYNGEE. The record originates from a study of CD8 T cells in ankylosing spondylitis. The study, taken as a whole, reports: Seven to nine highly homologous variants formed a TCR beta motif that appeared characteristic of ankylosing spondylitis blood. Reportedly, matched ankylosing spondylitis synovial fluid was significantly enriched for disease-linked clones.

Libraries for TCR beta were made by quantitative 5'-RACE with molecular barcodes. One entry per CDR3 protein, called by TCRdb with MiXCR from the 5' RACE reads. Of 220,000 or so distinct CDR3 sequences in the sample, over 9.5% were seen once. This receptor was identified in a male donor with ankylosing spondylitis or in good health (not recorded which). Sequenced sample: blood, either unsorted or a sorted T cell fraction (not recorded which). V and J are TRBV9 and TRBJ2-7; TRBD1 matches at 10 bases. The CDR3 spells CASSVAGTGDYEQYF. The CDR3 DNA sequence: TGTGCCAGCAGCGTCGCCGGGACAGGGGACTACGAGCAGTACTTC.